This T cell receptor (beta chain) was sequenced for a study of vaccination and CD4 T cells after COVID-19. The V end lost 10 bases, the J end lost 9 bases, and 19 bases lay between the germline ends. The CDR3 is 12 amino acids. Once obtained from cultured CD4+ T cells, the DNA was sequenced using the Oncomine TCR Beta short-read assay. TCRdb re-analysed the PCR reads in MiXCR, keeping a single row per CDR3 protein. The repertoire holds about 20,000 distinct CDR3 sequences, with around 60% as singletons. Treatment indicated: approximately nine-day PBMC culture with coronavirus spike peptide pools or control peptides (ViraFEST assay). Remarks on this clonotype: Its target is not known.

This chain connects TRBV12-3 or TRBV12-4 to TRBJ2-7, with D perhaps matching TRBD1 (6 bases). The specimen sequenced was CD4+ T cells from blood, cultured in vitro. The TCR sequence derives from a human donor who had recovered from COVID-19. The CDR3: CATSLTGPTQYF. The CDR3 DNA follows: TGTGCCACCAGCCTGACAGGACCGACGCAGTACTTC.